Presented here are 22 T cell receptor beta chains from one specimen sequenced in a study of response to subunit inactivated influenza vaccine. One entry per CDR3 protein results from TCRdb running MiXCR on the RT-PCR reads. In the table there are hundreds of thousands of distinct CDR3 sequences, around a fifth of which are singletons. Specimen: PBMCs from blood, collected less than 22 months after vaccination. These receptors were obtained from a man between 50 and 69 years old who received an inactivated influenza vaccine.

The chain combines TRBV7-9 with TRBJ2-3; D not resolved. The CDR3 runs 15 residues. Trimming shortened V by 3 bases and J by 3 bases, and 13 bases separated the two germline ends. Per the germline V gene, CDR1 is SEHNR and CDR2 is FQNEAQ (reference sequence). This CDR3 reads CASSFGSLETDTQYF. DNA for the CDR3: TGTGCCAGCAGCTTCGGTTCCCTGGAGACAGATACGCAGTATTTT.

V gene TRBV7-6 combines with J gene TRBJ2-1; D is unclear. The germline CDR1 and CDR2 sequences are SGHVS and FNYEAQ. The V end was cut by 2 bases, the J end by 4 bases, with 3 bases between. The CDR3 consists of 12 residues. The chain's CDR3 is CASSLWYNEQFF. The DNA for the CDR3 is TGTGCCAGCAGCTTATGGTACAATGAGCAGTTCTTC.

V usage is TRBV9 and J usage is TRBJ1-2, with 7 bases identical to TRBD1. Germline-derived CDR1 and CDR2 are SGDLS and YYNGEE. CDR3 length equals 14 residues. J gave up 1 base and V 4 bases, and 4 bases lay outside the gene matches. The CDR3 DNA sequence: TGTGCCAGCAGCCCGAGGGACAGTAACTATGGCTACACCTTC. Translation: CASSPRDSNYGYTF.

This clonotype was seen a handful of times. The chain recombines TRBV7-2 with TRBJ2-7; the D gene is possibly TRBD2 (8 bases). Trimming took off 2 bases at V and 3 bases at J, with 20 bases between the two ends. CDR1 and CDR2 (germline): SGHTA, FQGNSA. The CDR3 has 17 residues. CDR3 DNA: TGTGCCAGCAGCTTAATCGGGGGGGACAGTCTCCTCTACGAGCAGTACTTC. Translating it yields CASSLIGGDSLLYEQYF.

This clonotype occurred a few times. This chain links TRBV29-1 with TRBJ1-6; unclear D gene. The germline V gene encodes CDR1 SQVTM and CDR2 ANQGSEA. V shed 5 bases and J shed 5 bases, with 13 bases lying between them. The CDR3 extends over 14 amino acids. Written as DNA, the CDR3 is TGCAGCGTTTCAAAGGACGGGAATAATTCACCCCTCCACTTT. Its translation is CSVSKDGNNSPLHF.

The table lists this clonotype with a few counts. The gene calls are TRBV7-6 and TRBJ2-7; tentatively, D is TRBD1 (5 bases). The ends were cut back, 3 bases at V and 4 bases at J, with 16 bases in the middle. Germline CDR1 and CDR2: SGHVS and FNYEAQ. There are 15 residues in the CDR3. The chain's CDR3 is CASSFFRENNYEQYF. As DNA, the CDR3 is TGTGCCAGCAGCTTTTTCAGGGAAAACAATTACGAGCAGTACTTC.

This sequence joins TRBV5-4 and TRBJ2-7; 14 bases match TRBD2. J lost 4 bases, V lost 0 bases, and 15 bases had no gene match. Germline loops: CDR1 SGHNT, CDR2 YYREEE (reference sequence). This CDR3 has 20 residues. For the CDR3, the DNA is TGTGCCAGCAGCTTGGCCGGGACCTCCGGGACTAGCGGGAGTTTTTACGAGCAGTACTTC. Its translation: CASSLAGTSGTSGSFYEQYF.

This sequence joins TRBV12-3 or TRBV12-4 and TRBJ1-1; D is possibly TRBD1 (6 bases). This CDR3 region has 15 residues. The V and J ends lost 5 bases and 1 base respectively, with 14 bases between them. The CDR3 DNA sequence: TGTGCCAGCAGTCTCCCTGGACAGTGGAACACTGAAGCTTTCTTT. Protein sequence: CASSLPGQWNTEAFF.

The chain joins TRBV6-1 to TRBJ1-2, with D possibly TRBD1 on 6 matching bases. V lost 2 bases, J lost 8 bases, and 12 bases lay in between. This CDR3 region has 13 residues. The germline V gene encodes CDR1 MNHNS and CDR2 SASEGT. Here the CDR3 DNA reads TGTGCCAGCAGTGAAATTCCGCAGGGGGGCTACACCTTC. This encodes CASSEIPQGGYTF.

The chain links TRBV6-2 or TRBV6-3 to TRBJ2-1, with unresolved D. Germline V lookup: CDR1 MNHEY, CDR2 SVGEGT. V lost 7 bases to trimming and J lost 0 bases, with 7 bases between them. This CDR3 has 13 residues. The chain's CDR3 is CASKASSYNEQFF. CDR3 sequence (DNA): TGTGCCAGCAAGGCAAGCTCCTACAATGAGCAGTTCTTC.

The rearrangement links TRBV2 to TRBJ2-3, with no clear D. V was cut by 7 bases and J by 0 bases, with 11 bases left in between. CDR3 length equals 14 residues. From germline, CDR1 is SNHLY and CDR2 FYNNEI. CDR3 in amino acids: CASTGPTSTDTQYF. CDR3 bases: TGTGCCAGCACCGGACCAACTAGCACAGATACGCAGTATTTT.

This clonotype appeared a few times. This chain joins TRBV6-1 and TRBJ1-5; D is unclear. The CDR3 consists of 17 residues. The germline V and J ends were trimmed by 1 base and 1 base, with 14 bases remaining between them. Looked up from germline, CDR1 is MNHNS and CDR2 is SASEGT. DNA for the CDR3: TGTGCCAGCAGTGAAGGCCTGGGATGGGTAAGCAATCAGCCCCAGCATTTT. Its protein is CASSEGLGWVSNQPQHF.

The chain couples TRBV7-9 to TRBJ2-3, with 7 nucleotides matching TRBD1. V lost 0 bases, J lost 0 bases, and 3 bases stayed unmatched. The V gene's germline CDR1 is SEHNR and CDR2 FQNEAQ (reference sequence). This CDR3 is built from 16 residues. In nucleotides, the CDR3 is TGTGCCAGCAGCTTAGCAGCGACAGGGAGCACAGATACGCAGTATTTT. Translation gives CASSLAATGSTDTQYF.

The chain joins TRBV29-1 to TRBJ2-1; D not certain. The CDR3 loop spans 13 amino acids. Germline V gives CDR1 SQVTM, CDR2 ANQGSEA. The germline V and J ends were trimmed by 1 base and 12 bases, with 16 bases remaining between them. As DNA, the CDR3 is TGCAGCGTTGAAGCTGGGTTGCTATTTGGGCAGTTCTTC. Protein sequence: CSVEAGLLFGQFF.

The chain links TRBV12-3 or TRBV12-4 to TRBJ1-6, with 7 bases that match TRBD1. The junction had 12 bases not matched to a gene; V was cut back by 6 bases and J by 10 bases. The CDR3 length is 15 residues. The chain's CDR3 is CASSPQGTFGSPLHF. In nucleotides, the CDR3 is TGTGCCAGCAGCCCACAGGGGACATTTGGCTCACCCCTCCACTTT.

This clonotype has ten or more counts. The rearrangement links TRBV12-3 or TRBV12-4 to TRBJ1-2; TRBD1 matches at 7 bases. V lost 6 bases to trimming and J lost 4 bases; unmatched junction nucleotides: 5. The CDR3 is 13 residues long. The CDR3 here is CASSHRGGYGYTF. In nucleotides, the CDR3 is TGTGCCAGCAGCCACAGGGGAGGCTATGGCTACACCTTC.

The chain recombines TRBV7-2 with TRBJ2-3; the D is unclear. The germline V gene has CDR1 SGHTA and CDR2 FQGNSA. Trimming removed 2 bases at V and 2 bases at J, with 8 bases between. The CDR3 is made up of 14 amino acids. This CDR3 reads CASSLRRNTDTQYF. In DNA, the CDR3 is TGTGCCAGCAGCTTAAGGCGGAACACAGATACGCAGTATTTT.

This clonotype was picked up a small number of times. The chain recombines TRBV7-2 with TRBJ1-5; TRBD1 agrees at 7 bases. The V and J ends lost 5 bases and 11 bases, in that order; junction bases with no gene match: 12. The CDR3 has 14 amino acids. Germline V gene lookup returns CDR1 SGHTA and CDR2 FQGNSA. CDR3 sequence (DNA): TGTGCCAGCAGCGAGACAGGGCCCCGGATGGCCCAGCATTTT. This sequence encodes CASSETGPRMAQHF.

The V call is TRBV5-1, the J call TRBJ2-3; 7 bases fit TRBD1. CDR1 is SGHRS, CDR2 YFSETQ, per germline. The CDR3 is made up of 16 amino acids. Germline trimming cut 4 bases from V and 2 bases from J; bases unmatched to any gene: 10. CDR3 nucleotide sequence: TGCGCCAGCAGCGCCCGACAGGGTCCCTCCACAGATACGCAGTATTTT. Its protein is CASSARQGPSTDTQYF.

This clonotype was seen only a few times. This rearrangement joins TRBV20-1 to TRBJ1-2; no reliable D call. V dropped 3 bases and J dropped 4 bases, with 12 bases sitting between them. Germline-derived CDR1 and CDR2 are DFQATT and SNEGSKA (reference sequence). This CDR3 region has 13 residues. The CDR3 here is CSASQFPIYGYTF. The DNA of the CDR3 is TGCAGTGCTAGCCAATTCCCAATCTATGGCTACACCTTC.

This clonotype has just a few counts. The chain employs TRBV30 and TRBJ1-1; no reliable D call. There are 11 residues in the CDR3. V was shortened by 2 bases and J by 6 bases, with 7 bases between the two germline ends. Per germline, CDR1 GTSNPN and CDR2 SVGIG (reference sequence). The CDR3 loop is CAWSWSAEAFF. The CDR3 bases are TGTGCCTGGAGTTGGTCTGCTGAAGCTTTCTTT.

CDR3 loop: CATSLGGEQYF. DNA of the CDR3: TGTGCCACCTCATTAGGGGGCGAGCAGTACTTC. The rearrangement uses TRBV7-8 and TRBJ2-7, with D perhaps TRBD1 (6 bases). The CDR3 contains 11 residues. Germline V gives CDR1 SGHVS, CDR2 FQNEAQ. The V gene lost 10 bases and the J gene lost 6 bases, with 13 bases spanning the gap.